This paragraph covers one TCR beta chain sequence. The data derive from a study of blood T cell repertoires in COVID-19. Sequenced by immunoSEQ multiplex PCR; TCRdb stores in-frame clones only, minus some. Altogether some 140,000 clones are present, approximately 80% being singletons, with the ten largest covering around 10%. This CDR3 contains 16 residues. The trim removed 0 bases at V and 2 bases at J, leaving 3 bases unmatched. Germline values: CDR1 SGHVS, CDR2 FQNEAQ. This chain links TRBV7-8 with TRBJ2-3, with 9 positions matching TRBD2. The sequence derives from a man aged 50-60 years who had recovered from COVID-19. Sequencing was performed on PBMCs or T cells enriched from blood (not recorded which). CDR3 DNA sequence: TGTGCCAGCAGCTTAGCGCGGGGGGGTTTCACAGATACGCAGTATTTT. Translation: CASSLARGGFTDTQYF.